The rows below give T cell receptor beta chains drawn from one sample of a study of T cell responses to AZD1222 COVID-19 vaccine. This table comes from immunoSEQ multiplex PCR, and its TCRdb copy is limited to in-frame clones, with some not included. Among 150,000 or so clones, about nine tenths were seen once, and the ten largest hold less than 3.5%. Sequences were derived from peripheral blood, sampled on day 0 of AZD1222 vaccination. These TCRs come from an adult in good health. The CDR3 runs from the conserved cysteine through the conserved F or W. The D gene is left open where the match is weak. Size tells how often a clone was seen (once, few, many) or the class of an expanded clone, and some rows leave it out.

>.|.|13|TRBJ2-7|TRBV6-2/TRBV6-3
CASSLVVNYEQYF
TGTGCCAGCAGTTTGGTAGTGAACTACGAGCAGTACTTC
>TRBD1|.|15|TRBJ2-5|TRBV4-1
CASSQGGTVQETQYF
TGCGCCAGCAGCCAAGGTGGGACAGTCCAAGAGACCCAGTACTTC
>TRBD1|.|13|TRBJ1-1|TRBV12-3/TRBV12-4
CASRQGANTEAFF
TGTGCCAGCAGGCAGGGGGCGAACACTGAAGCTTTCTTT
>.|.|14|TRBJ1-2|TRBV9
CASSVDHPAYGYTF
TGTGCCAGCAGCGTAGACCACCCGGCCTATGGCTACACCTTC
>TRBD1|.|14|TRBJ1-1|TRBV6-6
CASSPQGANTEAFF
TGTGCCAGCAGCCCACAGGGGGCGAACACTGAAGCTTTCTTT
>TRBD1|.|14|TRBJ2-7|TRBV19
CASSMDRATYEQYF
TGTGCCAGTAGTATGGACAGGGCTACCTACGAGCAGTACTTC
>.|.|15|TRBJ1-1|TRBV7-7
CASSLFTGLNTEAFF
TGTGCTAGCAGCTTATTTACGGGGTTGAACACTGAAGCTTTCTTT
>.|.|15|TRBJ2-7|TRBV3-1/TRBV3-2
CASSQGRANRYEQYF
TGTGCCAGCAGCCAAGGCCGGGCCAACCGCTACGAGCAGTACTTC
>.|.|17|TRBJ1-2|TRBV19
CASSSPRGQGNLYGYTF
TGTGCCAGTAGTAGTCCCCGGGGGCAGGGGAATCTTTATGGCTACACCTTC
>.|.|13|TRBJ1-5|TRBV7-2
CASSLDPEQPQHF
TGTGCCAGCAGCTTAGACCCAGAACAGCCCCAGCATTTT
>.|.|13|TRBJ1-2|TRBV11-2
CASRSGQHYGYTF
TGTGCCAGCAGGTCCGGACAGCACTATGGCTACACCTTC
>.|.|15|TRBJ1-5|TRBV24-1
CATSDPGQNNQPQHF
TGTGCCACCAGTGATCCCGGACAGAACAATCAGCCCCAGCATTTT
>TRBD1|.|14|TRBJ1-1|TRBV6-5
CASSWGTGGTEAFF
TGTGCCAGCAGTTGGGGGACAGGGGGCACTGAAGCTTTCTTT
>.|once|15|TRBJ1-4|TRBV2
CASSENRVHNEKLFF
TGTGCCAGCAGTGAGAACAGGGTACATAATGAAAAACTGTTTTTT
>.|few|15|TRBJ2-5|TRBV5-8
CASSPGQAGQETQYF
TGTGCCAGCAGCCCAGGGCAAGCCGGCCAAGAGACCCAGTACTTC
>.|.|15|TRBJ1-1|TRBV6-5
CASSYSFVGVTEAFF
TGTGCCAGCAGTTACTCGTTTGTAGGAGTCACTGAAGCTTTCTTT
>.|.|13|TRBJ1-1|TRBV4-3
CASSMGAVTEAFF
TGCGCCAGCAGCATGGGGGCGGTCACTGAAGCTTTCTTT
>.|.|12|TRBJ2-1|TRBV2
CATLGFRDEQFF
TGTGCCACCTTGGGGTTCCGGGATGAGCAGTTCTTC
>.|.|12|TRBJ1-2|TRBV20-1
CSASLDSISYTF
TGCAGTGCTAGTCTGGACTCTATAAGCTACACCTTC
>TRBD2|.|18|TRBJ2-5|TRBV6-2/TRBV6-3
CASSQILSSGGLLATQYF
TGTGCCAGCAGTCAGATTCTTTCTAGCGGGGGGCTCCTGGCCACCCAGTACTTC
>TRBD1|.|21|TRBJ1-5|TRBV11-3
CASSLEAGGASILGSNQPQHF
TGTGCCAGCAGCTTAGAGGCAGGGGGCGCGTCAATCCTAGGTAGCAATCAGCCCCAGCATTTT
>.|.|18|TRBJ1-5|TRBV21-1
CASSKALSRQTLNQPQHF
TGTGCCAGCAGCAAAGCGCTTTCGAGACAGACCCTCAATCAGCCCCAGCATTTT
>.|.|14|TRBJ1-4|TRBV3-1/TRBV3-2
CASSPQGEGEKLFF
TGTGCCAGCAGCCCCCAGGGAGAGGGTGAAAAACTGTTTTTT
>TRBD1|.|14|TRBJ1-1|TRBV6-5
CASSIQGAGTEAFF
TGTGCCAGCAGTATACAGGGGGCCGGCACTGAAGCTTTCTTT
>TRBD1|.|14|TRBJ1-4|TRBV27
CASSSPGGNEKLFF
TGTGCCAGCAGTTCTCCAGGGGGGAATGAAAAACTGTTTTTT
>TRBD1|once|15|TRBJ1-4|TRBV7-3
CASSSTGPNNEKLFF
TGTGCCAGCAGCTCGACAGGGCCCAATAATGAAAAACTGTTTTTT
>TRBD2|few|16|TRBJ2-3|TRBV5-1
CASSLASGGAGDTQYF
TGCGCCAGCAGCTTGGCCAGCGGGGGGGCCGGAGATACGCAGTATTTT
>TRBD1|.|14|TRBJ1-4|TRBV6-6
CASSPGGEDEKLFF
TGTGCCAGCAGCCCAGGGGGTGAGGATGAAAAACTGTTTTTT
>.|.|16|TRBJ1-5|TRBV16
CASSQSDRYSNQPQHF
TGTGCCAGCAGCCAATCGGACAGATATAGCAATCAGCCCCAGCATTTT
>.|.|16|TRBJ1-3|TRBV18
CASAPTELSSGNTIYF
TGTGCCAGCGCACCGACGGAGTTAAGCTCTGGAAACACCATATATTTT
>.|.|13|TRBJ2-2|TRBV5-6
CASSWTETGELFF
TGTGCCAGCAGCTGGACAGAGACCGGGGAGCTGTTTTTT
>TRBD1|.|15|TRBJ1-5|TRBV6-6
CASSRLGQGDQPQHF
TGTGCCAGCAGTCGACTTGGACAGGGGGATCAGCCCCAGCATTTT
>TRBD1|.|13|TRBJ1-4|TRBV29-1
CSVGTGVGEKLFF
TGCAGCGTGGGTACAGGGGTCGGCGAAAAACTGTTTTTT
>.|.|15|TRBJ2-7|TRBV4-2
CASSQDGQVLYEQYF
TGTGCCAGCAGCCAAGATGGTCAGGTTCTCTACGAGCAGTACTTC
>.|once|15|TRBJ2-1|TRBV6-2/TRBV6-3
CASSYGGATYNEQFF
TGTGCCAGCAGTTACGGGGGGGCAACCTACAATGAGCAGTTCTTC